This T cell receptor beta chain is from a study of blood T cell repertoires in COVID-19. The overall study: COVID-19 samples, acute and convalescent, were from the United States, Italy and Spain.

This clone was observed a few times. CDR1 MNHNS and CDR2 SASEGT come from the germline V gene. There are 15 residues in the CDR3. V lost 3 bases to trimming and J lost 0 bases, with 9 bases between them. Original processing methods: Reference gene primers were amplified, and this amplification served to estimate nucleated cell counts. Generated by immunoSEQ multiplex PCR, the TCRdb table keeps only in-frame clones and is missing some. Clone size and the V and J calls come from that table; the DNA yielded D and trimming. The sample carries 150,000 to 200,000 clones, 80% to 90% recorded once. Sequenced sample: peripheral blood. The chain couples TRBV6-1 to TRBJ1-5; no reliable D call. The clonotype was recovered from a man aged 60 to 75 with acute or convalescent COVID-19. CDR3 amino acids: CASSDRRASNQPQHF. The CDR3 DNA is TGTGCCAGCAGTGATAGGAGGGCTAGCAATCAGCCCCAGCATTTT.